These T cell receptor beta chains were read from a single sample in a study of blood T cells in healthy people across ages. One entry per CDR3 protein results from TCRdb running MiXCR on the 5' RACE reads. The sample comprises roughly 1,100,000 distinct CDR3 sequences, about 23% of which are singletons, and approximately 0.79% rests with the top ten. The same data also went into a second study, on T cells of mothers and their children.

The sequenced material came from blood. These receptors all come from a girl aged 2 to 9 in good health. The CDR3 runs from the conserved cysteine through the conserved F or W. D genes are given only for firm matches.

V gene	D gene	CDR3 protein
TRBV6-5	.	CASSYKGGRGYTF
TRBV29-1	TRBD2	CSVEWGLAGIGGYNEQFF
TRBV14	TRBD1	CASSRTRDRGTYEQYF
TRBV24-1	TRBD2	CATSDWTSGRSSYNEQFF
TRBV12-3/TRBV12-4	TRBD2	CASSPGLAGGVGEQYF
TRBV29-1	.	CSVGGLGGYTF
TRBV12-3/TRBV12-4	.	CASSSPRGAGWDNEQFF
TRBV14	.	CASQGPAGSSGYTF
TRBV4-1	.	CASSPSPTSNQPQHF
TRBV7-2	.	CASSSIPGEKLFF
TRBV11-3	TRBD2	CASSPLGGGTYNEQFF
TRBV21-1	.	CASSTGLDTGYEQYF
TRBV7-9	.	CASSARGPYSGANVLTF
TRBV6-5	TRBD1	CASSTLGQGTEAFF
TRBV2	.	CASSARESSWYF
TRBV5-1	.	CASSLVAGRSNEKLFF
TRBV7-2	.	CASSLGGDSRYEQYF
TRBV11-3	TRBD1	CASSREGQGNEQFF
TRBV29-1	.	CSVSGYNEQFF
TRBV9	.	CASSEDHGVYGYTF
TRBV7-9	.	CASSPLKDAGETQYF
TRBV6-6	.	CASSTGQFEAFF